This T cell receptor beta chain was profiled in a study of blood T cell repertoires in COVID-19. Study-level background: Nucleic acid was either cDNA or gDNA, and it came from T cells, B-cell-depleted T cells, or PBMCs.

Assay: immunoSEQ multiplex PCR; the TCRdb copy retains only in-frame clones and omits some. The sample has fewer than 250,000 clones, nearly 90% seen once. Cohort assignment relied on participant-reported clinical history. This CDR3 spans 12 amino acids. The germline CDR1 and CDR2 sequences are PRHDT and FYEKMQ (reference sequence). Trimming shortened V by 2 bases and J by 8 bases, and 9 bases separated the two germline ends. Sequenced: PBMCs or T cells enriched from blood (not recorded which). This TCR was sampled from a man aged 30 to 45 who had recovered from COVID-19. The chain has TRBV13 and TRBJ1-1; possible D gene TRBD1, 6 bases. Here the CDR3 reads CASSLFGQEAFF. The DNA for the CDR3 is TGTGCCAGCAGCTTATTCGGACAGGAAGCTTTCTTT.